These T cell receptor beta chains were read from a single sample in a study of a mutant IDH1 vaccine in newly diagnosed glioma. Profiled with immunoSEQ multiplex PCR; TCRdb holds only in-frame clones, not every one. The table shows roughly 38,000 clones, with 80% to 95% occurring only once. Specimen: PBMCs, collected from a glioma patient treated with radiotherapy, temozolomide or both. These receptors all come from a man in his late teens or twenties with glioma. Each CDR3 is given with its conserved first and last residue. D genes are given only for firm matches. Some rows have no size entry. The others give once, few or many, or a class for an expanded clone.

clone size	D gene	J gene	V gene	CDR3 DNA	CDR3 protein
-	TRBD1	TRBJ1-1	TRBV7-8	TGTGCCAGCAGCCCTAATCTCCGGACAGGGACCACTGAAGCTTTCTTT	CASSPNLRTGTTEAFF
-	TRBD1	TRBJ2-7	TRBV6-5	TGTGCCAGCAGATCGTCTCGGGACAGGTCCTACGAGCAGTACTTC	CASRSSRDRSYEQYF
-	TRBD1	TRBJ1-1	TRBV18	TGTGCCAGCTCACCTGGGGACAGGGGCGCTTTCTTT	CASSPGDRGAFF
-	-	TRBJ2-1	TRBV2	TGTGCCAGCAGTCCGGACTATTTGAAGGAGCAGTTCTTC	CASSPDYLKEQFF
-	TRBD1	TRBJ1-2	TRBV28	TGTGCCAGCAGTCTCACAGGGGGCAATGGCTACACCTTC	CASSLTGGNGYTF
once	-	TRBJ1-1	TRBV7-2	TGTGCCAGCAAACGGCCAGGGGTGAACACTGAAGCTTTCTTT	CASKRPGVNTEAFF
-	-	TRBJ1-2	TRBV30	TGTGCCTGGAGTGTACCGGCAGCAGGATTCTATGGCTACACCTTC	CAWSVPAAGFYGYTF
-	TRBD1	TRBJ1-6	TRBV2	TGTGCCAGCAGTCAGACAGGGAGCTCCTATAATTCACCCCTCCACTTT	CASSQTGSSYNSPLHF
-	TRBD2	TRBJ2-7	TRBV7-6	TGTGCCAGCAGCTCCGGACTAGCGGGAGAAATCGAGCAGTACTTC	CASSSGLAGEIEQYF
-	-	TRBJ2-5	TRBV7-3	TGTGCCAGCAGCTTAACTCCGGGGCTGGGAGAGACCCAGTACTTC	CASSLTPGLGETQYF
-	TRBD2	TRBJ2-2	TRBV28	TGTGCCAGCAGGGGGACTAGCGGGAGCCATGAGGCCGGGGAGCTGTTTTTT	CASRGTSGSHEAGELFF
-	-	TRBJ1-2	TRBV30	TGTGCCTGGAGTGTCGGGGATTTCTATGGCTACACCTTC	CAWSVGDFYGYTF
once	-	TRBJ1-5	TRBV19	TGTGCCAGTATTGGGCTCAAACCCCGTCAGCCCCAGCATTTT	CASIGLKPRQPQHF
-	TRBD1	TRBJ1-1	TRBV5-6	TGTGCCAGCAGCCCCCTCCCCACAGGGGCAGGGACTGAAGCTTTCTTT	CASSPLPTGAGTEAFF
-	-	TRBJ2-7	TRBV25-1	TGTGCCAGCAGTGTTACCTACGAGCAGTACTTC	CASSVTYEQYF
once	-	TRBJ2-7	TRBV16	TGTGCCAGCAGCCAATCGATGGGCTCCTACGAGCAGTACTTC	CASSQSMGSYEQYF
-	-	TRBJ2-1	TRBV7-2	TGTGCCAGCAGCTTAGTAGCGTCCTACAATGAGCAGTTCTTC	CASSLVASYNEQFF
-	-	TRBJ1-1	TRBV29-1	TGCAGCGTTGTGGACATGAACACTGAAGCTTTCTTT	CSVVDMNTEAFF
-	-	TRBJ2-7	TRBV19	TGTGCCAGTAGTGTCGGAGGGGCGAACGAGCAGTACTTC	CASSVGGANEQYF
-	-	TRBJ1-1	TRBV19	TGTGCCAGTAGGGACTACAGGGAGAGCACTGAAGCTTTCTTT	CASRDYRESTEAFF
-	-	TRBJ1-5	TRBV30	TGTGCCTGTGCCCGGGACAGCAATCAGCCCCAGCATTTT	CACARDSNQPQHF
-	-	TRBJ1-1	TRBV30	TGTGCCTGGAGTCCCCGCAATGAAGCTTTCTTT	CAWSPRNEAFF
-	-	TRBJ2-2	TRBV2	TGTGCCAGCAGTCCCGGGACCCTGAACACCGGGGAGCTGTTTTTT	CASSPGTLNTGELFF
-	-	TRBJ2-1	TRBV7-9	TGTGCCAGCCAACTGCGGACTTACAATGAGCAGTTCTTC	CASQLRTYNEQFF
-	TRBD1	TRBJ1-1	TRBV18	TGTGCCAGCTCACCATTTCCGCTAAGGACAGGTGAAGCTTTCTTT	CASSPFPLRTGEAFF
-	-	TRBJ2-1	TRBV30	TGTGCCTGGAGTCGGTCGAGCGGGCCCAACAATGAGCAGTTCTTC	CAWSRSSGPNNEQFF
-	-	TRBJ2-2	TRBV27	TGTGCCAGCAGAGACACCGGGGAGCTGTTTTTT	CASRDTGELFF
-	-	TRBJ2-3	TRBV5-1	TGCGCCAGCAAAGGTCAAAATGCGGGCACAGATACGCAGTATTTT	CASKGQNAGTDTQYF
-	TRBD1	TRBJ1-6	TRBV30	TGTGCCTGGAGTGTACAGGGGGCAAATTCACCCCTCCACTTT	CAWSVQGANSPLHF
-	-	TRBJ2-3	TRBV9	TGTGCCAGCAGCCCCGGGGGAACTAGCACAGATACGCAGTATTTT	CASSPGGTSTDTQYF
-	-	TRBJ2-7	TRBV29-1	TGCAGCGTTGAGGGAAGGTCCTACGAGCAGTACTTC	CSVEGRSYEQYF
-	TRBD1	TRBJ1-4	TRBV10-3	TGTGCCATCAGTGAGGCCTGGACAGGGTATGAAAAACTGTTTTTT	CAISEAWTGYEKLFF
-	-	TRBJ1-2	TRBV5-1	TGCGCCAGCAGCATTCGGACAGACCGAGGTGGCTACACCTTC	CASSIRTDRGGYTF
-	TRBD1	TRBJ2-1	TRBV4-1	TGCGCCAGTCGACAGGGGGGCGATGAGCAGTTCTTC	CASRQGGDEQFF
-	-	TRBJ1-3	TRBV5-1	TGCGCCAGCAGCTTGGAAGGGACTGGAAACACCATATATTTT	CASSLEGTGNTIYF
-	TRBD1	TRBJ1-5	TRBV6-5	TGTGCCAGCAGTCGGACAGGGATTCAGCCCCAGCATTTT	CASSRTGIQPQHF
-	-	TRBJ1-1	TRBV6-5	TGTGCCAGCAGACCTCACAGGGAACCTAACACTGAAGCTTTCTTT	CASRPHREPNTEAFF
-	-	TRBJ2-6	TRBV5-5	TGTGCCAGCAGCTTGGCACTCGCTGGGGCCAACGTCCTGACTTTC	CASSLALAGANVLTF
-	-	TRBJ2-1	TRBV27	TGTGCCAGCACCGAAACCGGGACCCTTACAGGGGAGCAGTTCTTC	CASTETGTLTGEQFF
-	-	TRBJ2-7	TRBV30	TGTGCCTGGAGTGTAAGGGACGAGCAGTACTTC	CAWSVRDEQYF
-	-	TRBJ1-1	TRBV7-9	TGTGCCAGCAGCTTAGTGCAGGGAGGAACTGAAGCTTTCTTT	CASSLVQGGTEAFF
-	-	TRBJ1-2	TRBV20-1	TGCAGTGCTAGGCTTGAATGGGGCTACACCTTC	CSARLEWGYTF
-	-	TRBJ2-6	TRBV6-5	TGTGCCAGCAGTTACTTACAGGGTACTGGGGCCAACGTCCTGACTTTC	CASSYLQGTGANVLTF
-	-	TRBJ2-6	TRBV2	TGTGCCAGCAGTGATTCAGGGTCTGGGGCCAACGTCCTGACTTTC	CASSDSGSGANVLTF
-	TRBD1	TRBJ1-6	TRBV27	TGTGCCAGCAGTCCCGACAGGGGCTCCTATAATTCACCCCTCCACTTT	CASSPDRGSYNSPLHF
-	-	TRBJ2-5	TRBV28	TGTGCCAGCTCGGGCCTCGAGGAGACCCAGTACTTC	CASSGLEETQYF
-	-	TRBJ1-1	TRBV30	TGTGCCTGGAGTACAGGGATTCGCACTGAAGCTTTCTTT	CAWSTGIRTEAFF
-	-	TRBJ1-2	TRBV21-1	TGTGCCAGCCCAGCAGGGAGTTATGGCTACACCTTC	CASPAGSYGYTF
-	-	TRBJ2-5	TRBV2	TGTGCCAGTAATGGACAGTTCCAAGAGACCCAGTACTTC	CASNGQFQETQYF
once	TRBD2	TRBJ2-7	TRBV2	TGTGCCAGCAGCGTGCTAGCGGGAGTATCAGCCTACGAGCAGTACTTC	CASSVLAGVSAYEQYF
-	-	TRBJ2-5	TRBV4-3	TGCGCCAGCAGCCAAGATGGGGGGTACCAAGAGACCCAGTACTTC	CASSQDGGYQETQYF
once	-	TRBJ2-5	TRBV28	TGTGCCAGCAGCCGGGACGGCCAACAAGAGACCCAGTACTTC	CASSRDGQQETQYF
-	-	TRBJ2-7	TRBV27	TGTGCCAGCAGACTCTTCGGGACCGCGGGGCCCTACGAGCAGTACTTC	CASRLFGTAGPYEQYF